These 27 T cell receptor beta chains were all obtained from the same sample, sequenced in a study of cytomegalovirus exposure and HLA in healthy donors. PCR primers comprised 60 Vbeta and 13 Jbeta primers. This table comes from immunoSEQ multiplex PCR, and its TCRdb copy is limited to in-frame clones, with some not included. The table includes 250,000 to 350,000 clones, 80% detected once. The sequenced sample was PBMCs. The origin of the receptors is a girl aged 2 to 9 in good health and CMV-seronegative.

The rearrangement links TRBV2 to TRBJ1-1; no firm D call. Germline V gives CDR1 SNHLY, CDR2 FYNNEI. The length of the CDR3 is 14 residues. Trimming left V 4 bases short and J 0 bases short, with 9 bases between. CDR3 sequence: CASSGHRLNTEAFF. The DNA of the CDR3 is TGTGCCAGCAGTGGTCACAGATTGAACACTGAAGCTTTCTTT.

The rearrangement joins TRBV5-1 to TRBJ2-5; 13 bases fit TRBD2. CDR1 is SGHRS, CDR2 YFSETQ, per germline. The V segment lost 2 bases and the J segment 7 bases; nucleotides outside the gene matches: 20. CDR3 size: 20 residues. CDR3 sequence reads: CASSFGGGLSWTSGSLTQYF. The CDR3 bases are TGCGCCAGCAGCTTTGGTGGGGGGCTCTCCTGGACTAGCGGGAGCTTGACCCAGTACTTC.

The chain carries TRBV28 and TRBJ2-1; 11 nucleotides agree with TRBD2. CDR1 is MDHEN, CDR2 SYDVKM, per germline. Germline trimming cut 6 bases from V and 7 bases from J; bases unmatched to any gene: 8. The CDR3 loop spans 15 amino acids. CDR3 loop: CASSRLAGYFNEQFF. DNA for the CDR3: TGTGCCAGCAGCCGACTAGCGGGGTATTTTAATGAGCAGTTCTTC.

The chain carries TRBV6-1 and TRBJ2-3, with TRBD2 as a possible D gene (5 bases). This CDR3 region has 16 residues. V gave up 0 bases and J gave up 6 bases, with 16 bases separating them. Looked up from germline, CDR1 is MNHNS and CDR2 is SASEGT. The CDR3 is CASSEAPGAARDTQYF. CDR3 DNA sequence: TGTGCCAGCAGTGAAGCTCCTGGAGCGGCTCGGGATACGCAGTATTTT.

This clone occurred a few times. Other nucleotide sequences in the sample specify the same CDR3. The chain carries TRBV4-1 and TRBJ2-7; D not certain. This CDR3 comprises 13 residues. Trimming pared 1 base from V and 0 bases from J, leaving 4 bases between. The germline CDR1 and CDR2 sequences are MGHRA and YSYEKL. The CDR3 nucleotides are TGCGCCAGCAGCCAAGGGGCCTCCTACGAGCAGTACTTC. Amino acid sequence: CASSQGASYEQYF.

This clone was observed a few times. The chain carries TRBV7-9 and TRBJ1-1; 10 bases fit TRBD1. The CDR3 is 15 amino acids. CDR1 SEHNR and CDR2 FQNEAQ come from the germline V gene (reference sequence). The V gene end was trimmed by 5 bases and the J gene end by 1 base; junction bases not matched to a gene: 4. CDR3 region: CASSTGQGTNTEAFF. As DNA, the CDR3 is TGTGCCAGCAGCACGGGACAGGGGACGAACACTGAAGCTTTCTTT.

The chain joins TRBV7-8 to TRBJ2-6; weak D call: TRBD2 (6 bases). The V end lost 1 base, the J end lost 0 bases, and 13 bases lay between the germline ends. The germline V gene encodes CDR1 SGHVS and CDR2 FQNEAQ. The CDR3 covers 18 residues. CDR3 region: CASSLEEGTPSGANVLTF. In DNA form, the CDR3 reads TGTGCCAGCAGCTTAGAGGAGGGTACCCCCTCTGGGGCCAACGTCCTGACTTTC.

This clone was observed a handful of times. V gene TRBV29-1 combines with J gene TRBJ1-2, with 7 bases aligning to TRBD1. CDR3 length equals 14 residues. V was pared by 7 bases and J by 5 bases, with 13 bases of the junction left unmatched. Germline loops: CDR1 SQVTM, CDR2 ANQGSEA. In DNA form, the CDR3 reads TGCAGCGGAATAGGGGGCGCTGGGGGATATGGCTACACCTTC. Translated: CSGIGGAGGYGYTF.

The rearrangement joins TRBV6-4 to TRBJ2-2, with D possibly TRBD1 on 6 matching bases. Trimming removed 5 bases from V and 0 bases from J, with 7 bases in between. Germline loops: CDR1 MRHNA, CDR2 SNTAGT. This CDR3 spans 14 amino acids. The CDR3 bases are TGTGCCAGCAGTTGGACAGCGAACACCGGGGAGCTGTTTTTT. Protein product: CASSWTANTGELFF.

This chain joins TRBV6-6 and TRBJ2-1, with TRBD2 matching over 7 bases. From germline, CDR1 is MNHNY and CDR2 SVGAGI (reference sequence). The CDR3 consists of 14 residues. Germline trimming cut 2 bases from V and 8 bases from J; bases unmatched to any gene: 6. CDR3 amino acids: CASSYPGLDDEQFF. In nucleotides, the CDR3 is TGTGCCAGCAGTTACCCCGGACTAGACGATGAGCAGTTCTTC.

This clone was recorded a few times. This chain connects TRBV27 to TRBJ1-5; 8 bases line up with TRBD1. V shed 4 bases and J 6 bases; nucleotides not matched to a gene: 8. This CDR3 is 15 amino acids long. Germline CDR1 reads MNHEY; CDR2 reads SMNVEV (reference sequence). The chain's CDR3 is CASSSLTGDGQPQHF. The CDR3 DNA reads as TGTGCCAGCAGTTCCCTGACAGGGGACGGTCAGCCCCAGCATTTT.

This chain joins TRBV14 and TRBJ2-3; weak D call: TRBD1 (6 bases). The CDR3 loop spans 15 amino acids. The germline V gene has CDR1 SGHDN and CDR2 FVKESK. The V end lost 0 bases, the J end lost 5 bases, and 12 bases lay between the germline ends. The CDR3 coding sequence is TGTGCCAGCAGCCAAGAGAGTAGGGGGATAGATACGCAGTATTTT. This encodes CASSQESRGIDTQYF.

The sample holds a few counts of this clone. This rearrangement joins TRBV5-1 to TRBJ2-7; D possibly corresponds to TRBD2 (6 bases). CDR3 length: 17 amino acids. Trimming cost V 4 bases and J 3 bases, with 23 bases left between them. Germline V CDR1 and CDR2: SGHRS, YFSETQ. The CDR3: CASSRRQGGLKIYEQYF. The DNA for the CDR3 is TGCGCCAGCAGCCGCCGGCAGGGAGGTTTGAAGATCTACGAGCAGTACTTC. The full variable domain, with the rest looked up from reference TRBV5-1 and TRBJ2-7, is KAGVTQTPRYLIKTRGQQVTLSCSPISGHRSVSWYQQTPGQGLQFLFEYFSETQRNKGNFPGRFSGRQFSNSRSEMNVSTLELGDSALYLCASSRRQGGLKIYEQYFGPGTRLTVT.

The V call is TRBV11-2, the J call TRBJ2-5; tentatively, D is TRBD1 (5 bases). Trimming cost V 5 bases and J 4 bases, with 17 bases left between them. This CDR3 spans 15 amino acids. Looked up from germline, CDR1 is SGHAT and CDR2 is FQNNGV. CDR3 sequence: CASSIGDRDPETQYF. The DNA of the CDR3 is TGTGCCAGCAGCATAGGAGACAGAGACCCAGAGACCCAGTACTTC.

V gene TRBV7-9 combines with J gene TRBJ2-7; D is unresolved. This CDR3 has 12 residues. Trimming shortened V by 1 base and J by 3 bases, and 4 bases separated the two germline ends. Germline loops: CDR1 SEHNR, CDR2 FQNEAQ (reference sequence). The CDR3 is CASSLVSYEQYF. CDR3 bases: TGTGCCAGCAGCTTAGTTAGCTACGAGCAGTACTTC.

V gene TRBV6-1 combines with J gene TRBJ1-5, with D tentatively TRBD1 (6 bases). The length of the CDR3 is 15 residues. Germline assignment: CDR1 MNHNS and CDR2 SASEGT. The V end was cut by 10 bases, the J end by 3 bases, with 19 bases between. The CDR3 DNA reads as TGTGCCACCAGGTGGGGGCAGGGGATCAATCAGCCCCAGCATTTT. Translation: CATRWGQGINQPQHF.

V usage is TRBV28 and J usage is TRBJ1-6, with D tentatively TRBD1 (6 bases). CDR3 size: 15 residues. Trimming removed 5 bases from V and 10 bases from J, with 18 bases in between. Germline loops: CDR1 MDHEN, CDR2 SYDVKM. The DNA for the CDR3 is TGTGCCAGCAGTCCCCCGGACGGGGGGCGATCACCCCTCCACTTT. It translates to CASSPPDGGRSPLHF.

The chain has TRBV10-2 and TRBJ1-5; TRBD1 agrees at 11 bases. This CDR3 spans 15 amino acids. CDR1 is WSHSY, CDR2 SAAADI, per germline. Trimming removed 8 bases from V and 2 bases from J; junction bases left unmatched: 5. CDR3 protein: CASRDRGVGNQPQHF. The CDR3 nucleotides are TGCGCCAGCCGGGACAGGGGGGTAGGCAATCAGCCCCAGCATTTT.

The chain has TRBV4-2 and TRBJ2-3, with 11 bases matching TRBD2. Germline V gene data show CDR1 as LGHNA and CDR2 as YNFKEQ. The CDR3 covers 16 residues. V was clipped by 5 bases and J by 5 bases; unmatched bases: 9. Written as DNA, the CDR3 is TGTGCCAGCAGCATAACTAGCGGGGGCCGCTTAGATACGCAGTATTTT. This translates into CASSITSGGRLDTQYF.

Concerning this clone itself: The junction departs from germline at one end; a sequencing error may be responsible. The chain couples TRBV4-1 to TRBJ2-7; no clear D. The CDR3 sequence is 13 residues long. Germline-derived CDR1 and CDR2 are MGHRA and YSYEKL. The CDR3: CASSQMVAYGQYF. DNA for the CDR3: TGCGCCAGCAGCCAGATGGTTGCCTACGGGCAGTACTTC.

This rearrangement joins TRBV25-1 to TRBJ2-1; TRBD1 matches at 9 bases. This CDR3 contains 15 residues. V dropped 2 bases and J dropped 4; count of bases not matched to a gene: 3. CDR1 MGHDK and CDR2 SYGVNS come from the germline V gene. The CDR3 protein is CASSEPGTGYNEQFF. CDR3 DNA: TGTGCCAGCAGTGAACCCGGGACAGGGTACAATGAGCAGTTCTTC.

The CDR3 loop reads CATSRDQGWTEAFF. The CDR3 DNA sequence: TGTGCCACCAGCAGAGATCAGGGATGGACTGAAGCTTTCTTT. V and J are TRBV15 and TRBJ1-1; tentatively, D is TRBD1 (5 bases). The V and J ends lost 0 bases and 5 bases respectively, with 10 bases between them. Germline CDR1 is LNHNV and CDR2 is YYDKDF (reference sequence). The CDR3 consists of 14 residues.

V and J are TRBV6-4 and TRBJ1-1, with TRBD1 identical over 9 bases. The CDR3 runs 18 residues. V lost 2 bases and J lost 3; bases outside the gene matches: 13. Per the germline V gene, CDR1 is MRHNA and CDR2 is SNTAGT. CDR3 sequence reads: CASSDRDRVPLNYTEAFF. For the CDR3, the DNA is TGTGCCAGCAGTGACCGGGACAGGGTTCCACTTAATTACACTGAAGCTTTCTTT.

The chain carries TRBV28 and TRBJ1-5; D perhaps matches TRBD1 (5 bases). The CDR3 has 17 amino acids. From germline, CDR1 is MDHEN and CDR2 SYDVKM. The V and J ends lost 2 bases and 4 bases respectively, with 18 bases between them. CDR3 coding DNA: TGTGCCAGCAGTTTAGGGGGGGGAGGATCCCTAAATCAGCCCCAGCATTTT. Encoded protein: CASSLGGGGSLNQPQHF.

The chain couples TRBV19 to TRBJ2-5, with D unresolved. The CDR3 covers 13 residues. Germline CDR1 LNHDA, CDR2 SQIVND (reference sequence). V lost 4 bases and J 1 base, leaving 7 bases between the germline ends. CDR3 in DNA: TGTGCCAGTAGTAAACCGGGCCAAGAGACCCAGTACTTC. Translated, it gives CASSKPGQETQYF.

The V call is TRBV28, the J call TRBJ1-5, with a tentative D call TRBD1 (5 bases). V gave up 3 bases and J gave up 4 bases, with 13 bases separating them. This CDR3 has 15 amino acids. Per the germline V gene, CDR1 is MDHEN and CDR2 is SYDVKM. CDR3 protein: CASSLGGGLNQPQHF. For the CDR3, the DNA is TGTGCCAGCAGTTTGGGCGGGGGTCTTAATCAGCCCCAGCATTTT.

A single count supports this clone. The chain couples TRBV5-1 to TRBJ2-7; tentative D call: TRBD1 (6 bases). The ends were cut back, 1 base at V and 7 bases at J, with 18 bases in the middle. Germline CDR1 is SGHRS and CDR2 is YFSETQ. The CDR3 is 15 residues long. The CDR3 is CASSLIGTHAGEQYF. The CDR3 nucleotides read TGCGCCAGCAGCTTGATCGGGACACACGCCGGAGAGCAGTACTTC.